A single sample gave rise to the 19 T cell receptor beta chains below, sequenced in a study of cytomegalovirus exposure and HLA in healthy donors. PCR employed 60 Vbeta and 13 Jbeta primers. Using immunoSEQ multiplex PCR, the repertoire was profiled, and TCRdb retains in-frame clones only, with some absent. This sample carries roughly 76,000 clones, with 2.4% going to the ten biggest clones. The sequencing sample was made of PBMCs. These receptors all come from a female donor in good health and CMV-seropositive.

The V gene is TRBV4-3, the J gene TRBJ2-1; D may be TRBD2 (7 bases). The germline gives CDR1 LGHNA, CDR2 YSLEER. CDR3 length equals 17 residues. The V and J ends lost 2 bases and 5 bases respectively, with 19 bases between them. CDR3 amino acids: CASSQSWRGQLDNEQFF. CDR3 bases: TGCGCCAGCAGCCAAAGTTGGCGGGGGCAACTCGACAATGAGCAGTTCTTC.

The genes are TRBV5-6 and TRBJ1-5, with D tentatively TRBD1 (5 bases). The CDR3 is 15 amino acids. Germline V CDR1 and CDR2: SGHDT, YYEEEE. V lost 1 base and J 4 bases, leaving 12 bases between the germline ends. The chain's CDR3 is CASSLFASGNQPQHF. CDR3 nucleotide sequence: TGTGCCAGCAGCTTGTTTGCGTCAGGGAATCAGCCCCAGCATTTT. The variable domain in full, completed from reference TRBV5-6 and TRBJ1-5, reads DAGVTQSPTHLIKTRGQQVTLRCSPKSGHDTVSWYQQALGQGPQFIFQYYEEEERQRGNFPDRFSGHQFPNYSSELNVNALLLGDSALYLCASSLFASGNQPQHFGDGTRLSIL.

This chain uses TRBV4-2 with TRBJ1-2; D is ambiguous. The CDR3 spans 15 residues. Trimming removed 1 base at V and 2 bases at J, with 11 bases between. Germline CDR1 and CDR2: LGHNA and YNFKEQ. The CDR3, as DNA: TGTGCCAGCAGCCAAGGTGACGGGTTGAACTATGGCTACACCTTC. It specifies CASSQGDGLNYGYTF.

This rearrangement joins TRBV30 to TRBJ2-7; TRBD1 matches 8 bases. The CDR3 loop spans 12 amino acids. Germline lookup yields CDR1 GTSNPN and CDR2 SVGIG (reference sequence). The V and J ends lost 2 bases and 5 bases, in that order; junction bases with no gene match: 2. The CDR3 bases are TGTGCCTGGAGTCTGGACAGGGACGAGCAGTACTTC. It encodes CAWSLDRDEQYF.

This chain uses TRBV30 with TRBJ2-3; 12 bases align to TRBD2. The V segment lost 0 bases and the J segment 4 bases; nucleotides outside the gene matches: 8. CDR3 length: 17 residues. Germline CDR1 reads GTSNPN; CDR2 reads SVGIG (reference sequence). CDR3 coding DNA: TGTGCCTGGAGTGTAGTCCGTTCTAGCGGGAGGGCAGATACGCAGTATTTT. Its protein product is CAWSVVRSSGRADTQYF. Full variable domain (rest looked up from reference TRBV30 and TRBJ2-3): SQTIHQWPATLVQPVGSPLSLECTVEGTSNPNLYWYRQAAGRGLQLLFYSVGIGQISSEVPQNLSASRPQDRQFILSSKKLLLSDSGFYLCAWSVVRSSGRADTQYFGPGTRLTVL.

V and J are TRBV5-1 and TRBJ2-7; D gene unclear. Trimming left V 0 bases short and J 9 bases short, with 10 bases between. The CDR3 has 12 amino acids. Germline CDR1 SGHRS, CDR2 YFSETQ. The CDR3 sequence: CASSLANTLQYF. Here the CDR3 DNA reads TGCGCCAGCAGCTTGGCCAACACCCTGCAGTACTTC. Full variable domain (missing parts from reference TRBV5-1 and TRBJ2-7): KAGVTQTPRYLIKTRGQQVTLSCSPISGHRSVSWYQQTPGQGLQFLFEYFSETQRNKGNFPGRFSGRQFSNSRSEMNVSTLELGDSALYLCASSLANTLQYFGPGTRLTVT.

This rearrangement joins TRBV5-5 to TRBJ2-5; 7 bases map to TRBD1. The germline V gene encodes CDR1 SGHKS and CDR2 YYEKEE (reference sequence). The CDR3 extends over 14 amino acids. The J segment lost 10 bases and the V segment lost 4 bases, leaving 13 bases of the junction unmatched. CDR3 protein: CASSHPGTAPFQYF. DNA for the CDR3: TGTGCCAGCAGCCATCCTGGGACAGCACCATTCCAGTACTTC.

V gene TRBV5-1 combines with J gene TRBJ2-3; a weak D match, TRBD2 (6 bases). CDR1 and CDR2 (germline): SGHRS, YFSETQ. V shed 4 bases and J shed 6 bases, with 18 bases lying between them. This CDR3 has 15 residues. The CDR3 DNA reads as TGCGCCAGCAGCCTGATCCCGGGCCTAGCGGATACGCAGTATTTT. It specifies CASSLIPGLADTQYF.

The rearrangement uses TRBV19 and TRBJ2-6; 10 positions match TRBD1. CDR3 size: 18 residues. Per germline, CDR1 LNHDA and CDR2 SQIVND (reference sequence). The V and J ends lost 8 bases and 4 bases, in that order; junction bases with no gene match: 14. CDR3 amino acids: CASHLTGTGVAGANVLTF. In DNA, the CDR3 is TGTGCCAGTCATCTAACCGGGACAGGGGTCGCGGGGGCCAACGTCCTGACTTTC. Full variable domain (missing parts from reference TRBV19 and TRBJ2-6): DGGITQSPKYLFRKEGQNVTLSCEQNLNHDAMYWYRQDPGQGLRLIYYSQIVNDFQKGDIAEGYSVSREKKESFPLTVTSAQKNPTAFYLCASHLTGTGVAGANVLTFGAGSRLTVL.

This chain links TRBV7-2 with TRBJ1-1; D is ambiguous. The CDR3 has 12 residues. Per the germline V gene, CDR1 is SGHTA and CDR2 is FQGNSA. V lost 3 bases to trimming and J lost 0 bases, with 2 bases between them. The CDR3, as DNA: TGTGCCAGCAGCTTCATGAACACTGAAGCTTTCTTT. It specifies CASSFMNTEAFF.

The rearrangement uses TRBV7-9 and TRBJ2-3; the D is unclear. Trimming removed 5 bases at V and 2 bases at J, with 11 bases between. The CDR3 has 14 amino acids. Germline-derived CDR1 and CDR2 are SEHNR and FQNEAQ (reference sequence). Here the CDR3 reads CASSTSTVTDTQYF. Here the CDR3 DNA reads TGTGCCAGCAGCACGAGCACGGTCACAGATACGCAGTATTTT.

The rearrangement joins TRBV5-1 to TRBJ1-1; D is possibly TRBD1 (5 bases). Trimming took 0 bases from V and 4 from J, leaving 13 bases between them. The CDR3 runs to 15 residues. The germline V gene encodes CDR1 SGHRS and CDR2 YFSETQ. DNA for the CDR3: TGCGCCAGCAGCTTGGTAGGGCGGGGGGTCACTGAAGCTTTCTTT. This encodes CASSLVGRGVTEAFF.

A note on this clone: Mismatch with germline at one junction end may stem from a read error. For the CDR3, the DNA is TGTGCCGGGAGTGTACACCTAGTAGGCCAAGAGACCCAGTACTTC. Amino acids: CAGSVHLVGQETQYF. The J gene is TRBJ2-5, the V gene TRBV30, with TRBD2 as a possible D gene (5 bases). Germline CDR1 and CDR2: GTSNPN and SVGIG (reference sequence). CDR3 size: 15 residues.

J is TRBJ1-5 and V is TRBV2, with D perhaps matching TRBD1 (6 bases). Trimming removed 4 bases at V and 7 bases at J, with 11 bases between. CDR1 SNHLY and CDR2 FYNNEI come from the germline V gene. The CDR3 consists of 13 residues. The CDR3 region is CASSGDTGQPQHF. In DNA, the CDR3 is TGTGCCAGCAGTGGGGACACCGGGCAGCCCCAGCATTTT.

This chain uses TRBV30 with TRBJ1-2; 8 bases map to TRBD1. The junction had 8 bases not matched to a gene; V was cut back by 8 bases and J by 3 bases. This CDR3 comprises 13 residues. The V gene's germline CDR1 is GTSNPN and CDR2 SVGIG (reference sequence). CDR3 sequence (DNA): TGTGCCACGACAGGGGAGAATGACTATGGCTACACCTTC. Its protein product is CATTGENDYGYTF.

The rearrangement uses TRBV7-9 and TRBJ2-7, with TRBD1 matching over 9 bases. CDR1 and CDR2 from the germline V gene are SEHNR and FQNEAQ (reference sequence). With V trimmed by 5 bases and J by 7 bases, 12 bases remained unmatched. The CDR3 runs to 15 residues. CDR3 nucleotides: TGTGCCAGCAGCACGACAGGGGGAGAAACGTGGGAGCAGTACTTC. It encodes CASSTTGGETWEQYF.

The CDR3 protein is CASSLALRDEQYF. The CDR3 nucleotides are TGTGCCAGCAGTTTAGCCCTTCGCGACGAGCAGTACTTC. The V and J genes are TRBV6-5 and TRBJ2-7; D unclear. V shed 4 bases and J shed 5 bases, with 12 bases lying between them. Germline V CDR1 and CDR2: MNHEY, SVGAGI. The CDR3 spans 13 residues.

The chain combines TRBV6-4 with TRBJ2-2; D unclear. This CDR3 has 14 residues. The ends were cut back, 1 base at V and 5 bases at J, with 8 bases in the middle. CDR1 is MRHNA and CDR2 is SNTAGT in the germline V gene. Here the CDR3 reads CASSDWPRTGELFF. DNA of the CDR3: TGTGCCAGCAGTGACTGGCCCCGTACCGGGGAGCTGTTTTTT.

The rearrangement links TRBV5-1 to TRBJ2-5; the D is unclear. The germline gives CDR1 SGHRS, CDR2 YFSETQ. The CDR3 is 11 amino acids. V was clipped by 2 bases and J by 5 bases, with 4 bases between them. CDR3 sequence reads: CASSFQETQYF. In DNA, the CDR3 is TGCGCCAGCAGCTTTCAGGAGACCCAGTACTTC. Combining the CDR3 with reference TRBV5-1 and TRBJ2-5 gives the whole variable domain KAGVTQTPRYLIKTRGQQVTLSCSPISGHRSVSWYQQTPGQGLQFLFEYFSETQRNKGNFPGRFSGRQFSNSRSEMNVSTLELGDSALYLCASSFQETQYFGPGTRLLVL.